These 26 T cell receptor beta chains share one sample of origin, sequenced in a study of CD8 T cells in Susac syndrome. RNA, at about 0.45 to 1 ug, was reverse transcribed with random hexamers. MiXCR, applied by TCRdb to the immunoSEQ multiplex PCR reads, yields one record per CDR3 protein. The sample lists about 150,000 distinct CDR3 sequences, 95% occurring once. The sample consisted of CD4+ T cells from PBMCs. The receptors come from a human donor with Susac syndrome.

The genes are TRBV19 and TRBJ2-3; 12 nucleotides line up with TRBD2. The CDR3 length is 17 residues. CDR1 and CDR2 from the germline V gene are LNHDA and SQIVND (reference sequence). The trim removed 6 bases at V and 6 bases at J, leaving 13 bases unmatched. In DNA form, the CDR3 reads TGTGCCAGTAGCCACGGTCGACTAGCGGGGGCGAAGGATACGCAGTATTTT. Its protein product is CASSHGRLAGAKDTQYF.

The V and J genes are TRBV7-3 and TRBJ2-5, with D perhaps given as TRBD1 or TRBD2 (5 bases each). The length of the CDR3 is 14 residues. The germline V gene has CDR1 SGHTA and CDR2 FQGTGA. V dropped 4 bases and J dropped 7 bases, with 16 bases sitting between them. The CDR3 sequence is CASSSLGELATQYF. The CDR3 DNA reads TGTGCCAGCAGCTCGCTAGGGGAGCTGGCGACCCAGTACTTC.

The chain couples TRBV6-6 to TRBJ1-5, with D unresolved. V lost 6 bases, J lost 8 bases, and 11 bases lay in between. Germline CDR1 MNHNY, CDR2 SVGAGI (reference sequence). CDR3 length equals 12 residues. The CDR3 DNA follows: TGTGCCAGCAGGGAGACCTCTGAGCCCCAGCATTTT. Protein sequence: CASRETSEPQHF.

This rearrangement joins TRBV11-2 to TRBJ1-5; D not certain. The CDR3 is 13 residues long. Trimming took 5 bases from V and 3 from J, leaving 8 bases between them. Per the germline V gene, CDR1 is SGHAT and CDR2 is FQNNGV. This chain's CDR3 is CASSPKPNQPQHF. CDR3 DNA sequence: TGTGCCAGCAGCCCAAAACCCAATCAGCCCCAGCATTTT. The full variable domain, rest sourced from reference TRBV11-2 and TRBJ1-5, is EAGVAQSPRYKIIEKRQSVAFWCNPISGHATLYWYQQILGQGPKLLIQFQNNGVVDDSQLPKDRFSAERLKGVDSTLKIQPAKLEDSAVYLCASSPKPNQPQHFGDGTRLSIL.

This clonotype was picked up one time. The CDR3 coding sequence is TGTGCCAGCAGCGTAGCCGGGACATTGAACACTGAAGCTTTCTTT. It encodes CASSVAGTLNTEAFF. The chain couples TRBV9 to TRBJ1-1; maybe TRBD1 (6 bases). Trimming removed 0 bases at V and 0 bases at J, with 9 bases between. The CDR3 totals 15 residues. The V gene's germline CDR1 is SGDLS and CDR2 YYNGEE.

The chain couples TRBV19 to TRBJ2-1; D perhaps matches TRBD1 (6 bases). This CDR3 is built from 17 residues. Germline V CDR1 and CDR2: LNHDA, SQIVND (reference sequence). V lost 5 bases to trimming and J lost 0 bases, with 17 bases between them. The CDR3 here is CASSVGGPSSSYNEQFF. The CDR3 coding sequence is TGTGCCAGTAGTGTAGGGGGACCATCGAGCTCCTACAATGAGCAGTTCTTC.

The chain couples TRBV19 to TRBJ1-3, with D unresolved. CDR3 length equals 15 residues. Germline values: CDR1 LNHDA, CDR2 SQIVND (reference sequence). V shed 9 bases and J shed 4 bases, with 19 bases lying between them. CDR3 region: CASSTAFDSGNTIYF. The CDR3 nucleotides read TGTGCCAGCTCGACCGCTTTCGACTCGGGAAACACCATATATTTT.

The V gene is TRBV5-1, the J gene TRBJ1-2; a possible D gene is TRBD1 (6 bases). The CDR3 has 15 residues. Deletions cut 0 bases from V and 4 bases from J, with 13 bases between. Germline V gene sequence: CDR1 SGHRS, CDR2 YFSETQ. For the CDR3, the DNA is TGCGCCAGCAGCTTGGAGCCAGGGGCAACCTATGGCTACACCTTC. This gives the protein CASSLEPGATYGYTF.

The chain has TRBV3-1 and TRBJ2-5, with 9 bases matching TRBD2. CDR1 is LGHDT and CDR2 is YNNKEL in the germline V gene (reference sequence). The CDR3 has 15 residues. V was pared by 4 bases and J by 4 bases, with 7 bases of the junction left unmatched. The CDR3 here is CASSPPRTSVETQYF. CDR3 coding DNA: TGTGCCAGCAGCCCTCCTAGGACTAGCGTAGAGACCCAGTACTTC.

The chain recombines TRBV9 with TRBJ2-2, with D perhaps TRBD2 (7 bases). The V and J ends lost 0 bases and 7 bases respectively, with 16 bases between them. Germline lookup yields CDR1 SGDLS and CDR2 YYNGEE. CDR3 length: 16 residues. CDR3 nucleotide sequence: TGTGCCAGCAGCGTAGCGAACGGGGGGCAGGGCGGGGAGCTGTTTTTT. It codes for CASSVANGGQGGELFF.

The J gene is TRBJ1-1, the V gene TRBV7-8; 9 bases map to TRBD1. This CDR3 is built from 16 residues. CDR1 and CDR2 (germline): SGHVS, FQNEAQ. V dropped 5 bases and J dropped 1; count of bases not matched to a gene: 8. This chain's CDR3 is CASSVTGGAGNTEAFF. In DNA form, the CDR3 reads TGTGCCAGCAGCGTCACAGGGGGCGCGGGGAACACTGAAGCTTTCTTT.

This clonotype was seen a single time. This sequence joins TRBV10-3 and TRBJ1-2; 7 bases match TRBD1. V shed 11 bases and J 1 base; nucleotides not matched to a gene: 10. The CDR3 extends over 14 amino acids. Looked up from germline, CDR1 is ENHRY and CDR2 is SYGVKD. The DNA for the CDR3 is TGTGCCGTCTACCGGGACAGAAGTAACTATGGCTACACCTTC. This codes for CAVYRDRSNYGYTF.

CDR3: CSARPSYEKLFF. The CDR3, as DNA: TGCAGTGCTAGGCCCAGCTATGAAAAACTGTTTTTT. This chain uses TRBV20-1 with TRBJ1-4; D not resolved. The germline V and J ends were trimmed by 3 bases and 6 bases, with 8 bases remaining between them. The CDR3 is 12 residues long. Germline loops: CDR1 DFQATT, CDR2 SNEGSKA (reference sequence).

J is TRBJ1-1 and V is TRBV29-1; possibly TRBD1 for D (5 bases). In germline, CDR1 is SQVTM, CDR2 ANQGSEA. The CDR3 runs 13 residues. CDR3 in amino acids: CGLRGGKDTEAFF. CDR3 DNA sequence: TGCGGGCTGAGGGGAGGTAAGGACACTGAAGCTTTCTTT.

CDR3 amino acids: CASSVDSTGYEQYF. The CDR3 coding sequence is TGTGCCAGCAGCGTGGATTCTACAGGCTACGAGCAGTACTTC. The rearrangement links TRBV9 to TRBJ2-7, with TRBD1 as a possible D gene (5 bases). The length of the CDR3 is 14 residues. V lost 2 bases and J lost 3, with 12 bases in between. Germline CDR1 is SGDLS and CDR2 is YYNGEE.

The chain joins TRBV12-3 or TRBV12-4 to TRBJ2-5, with 9 bases lining up with TRBD2. V lost 7 bases, J lost 2 bases, and 5 bases stayed unmatched. This CDR3 region has 14 residues. The CDR3 loop reads CASNYGLAQETQYF. CDR3 sequence (DNA): TGTGCCAGCAATTACGGACTAGCGCAAGAGACCCAGTACTTC.

The V gene is TRBV20-1, the J gene TRBJ1-1; perhaps TRBD1 as D (5 bases). Trimming cost V 5 bases and J 5 bases, with 12 bases left between them. This CDR3 spans 12 amino acids. Germline V gene lookup returns CDR1 DFQATT and CDR2 SNEGSKA (reference sequence). DNA for the CDR3: TGCAGTGCTTTACCAGGGCGGACTGAAGCTTTCTTT. Encoded protein: CSALPGRTEAFF.

This clonotype has just one count. The chain joins TRBV3-1 to TRBJ1-3; D is perhaps TRBD1 (5 bases). Per the germline V gene, CDR1 is LGHDT and CDR2 is YNNKEL (reference sequence). The V end lost 1 base, the J end lost 2 bases, and 6 bases lay between the germline ends. This CDR3 is 14 amino acids long. The CDR3 spells CASSQGGPGNTIYF. As DNA, the CDR3 is TGTGCCAGCAGCCAAGGGGGCCCTGGAAACACCATATATTTT.

CDR3 residues: CASSRGANGYTF. For the CDR3, the DNA is TGTGCCAGCAGCCGAGGCGCGAATGGCTACACCTTC. This rearrangement joins TRBV4-2 to TRBJ1-2; no firm D call. The V end was cut by 4 bases, the J end by 6 bases, with 9 bases between. Germline V gene lookup returns CDR1 LGHNA and CDR2 YNFKEQ. The CDR3 runs to 12 residues.

The gene calls are TRBV23-1 and TRBJ2-7; 7 positions agree with TRBD1. Being an ORF, TRBV23-1 has a function that is uncertain. V lost 0 bases and J lost 4; bases outside the gene matches: 9. This CDR3 comprises 16 residues. The CDR3 DNA reads as TGCGCCAGCAGTCAATCGAAGGACAGGAGACCTTACGAGCAGTACTTC. Translation gives CASSQSKDRRPYEQYF.

V gene TRBV27 combines with J gene TRBJ2-1; 7 nucleotides line up with TRBD1. The length of the CDR3 is 12 residues. CDR1 and CDR2 from the germline V gene are MNHEY and SMNVEV (reference sequence). Trimming took 6 bases from V and 7 from J; bases not matched to a gene: 3. The CDR3 loop reads CASRTGWNEQFF. Here the CDR3 DNA reads TGTGCCAGCAGGACAGGGTGGAATGAGCAGTTCTTC.

The gene calls are TRBV7-9 and TRBJ1-1; D is undetermined. Germline V gene sequence: CDR1 SEHNR, CDR2 FQNEAQ (reference sequence). This CDR3 is built from 12 residues. Deletions cut 4 bases from V and 8 bases from J, with 11 bases between. The CDR3 DNA follows: TGTGCCAGCAGCTCCCAAGGGTTGGAAGCTTTCTTT. It specifies CASSSQGLEAFF.

The genes are TRBV7-2 and TRBJ2-3, with 7 bases identical to TRBD2. The V gene's germline CDR1 is SGHTA and CDR2 FQGNSA. CDR3 length: 15 residues. Trimming at V came to 4 bases and at J to 0 bases, leaving 4 bases not matched to a gene. CDR3 nucleotides: TGTGCCAGCAGCTCGGGGGACTATAGCACAGATACGCAGTATTTT. This gives the protein CASSSGDYSTDTQYF.

The rearrangement uses TRBV29-1 and TRBJ1-2; 8 bases agree with TRBD1. V was pared by 4 bases and J by 5 bases, with 27 bases of the junction left unmatched. The CDR3 covers 20 residues. Germline V lookup: CDR1 SQVTM, CDR2 ANQGSEA. Here the CDR3 reads CSVVLMVRQGTEGSRYGYTF. CDR3 nucleotides: TGCAGCGTTGTTCTGATGGTGCGACAGGGGACGGAGGGGTCTAGGTATGGCTACACCTTC.

This chain joins TRBV3-1 and TRBJ1-1; D gene unclear. The V end was cut by 7 bases, the J end by 2 bases, with 14 bases between. The CDR3 sequence is 14 residues long. The germline V gene encodes CDR1 LGHDT and CDR2 YNNKEL (reference sequence). DNA of the CDR3: TGTGCCAGCACCATAAAGAACGGTAACACTGAAGCTTTCTTT. Amino acids: CASTIKNGNTEAFF.

This clonotype was recorded only once. The V and J genes are TRBV19 and TRBJ1-2; 7 positions match TRBD1. This CDR3 spans 12 amino acids. Germline V gene data show CDR1 as LNHDA and CDR2 as SQIVND (reference sequence). V shed 6 bases, J shed 7 bases, and the junction held 5 bases outside the gene matches. The CDR3, as DNA: TGTGCCAGTAGGACAGGGACGGGTGGCTACACCTTC. Protein product: CASRTGTGGYTF. The full variable domain, in which reference TRBV19 and TRBJ1-2 provide the parts outside the CDR3, is DGGITQSPKYLFRKEGQNVTLSCEQNLNHDAMYWYRQDPGQGLRLIYYSQIVNDFQKGDIAEGYSVSREKKESFPLTVTSAQKNPTAFYLCASRTGTGGYTFGSGTRLTVV.